The rows below give T cell receptor beta chains drawn from one sample of a study of T cell changes during pregnancy in multiple sclerosis. The assay was immunoSEQ multiplex PCR, and TCRdb's table has in-frame clones only and misses some. The data hold some 52,000 clones, with around 92% observed a single time. The sequencing used CD4+ T cells from peripheral blood mononuclear cells, collected in the third trimester of pregnancy. The receptors stem from a female donor with multiple sclerosis, enrolled in a pregnancy study. Both conserved end residues are part of each CDR3. Each record gives: J gene, clone size, V gene, D gene, CDR3 DNA, CDR3 protein. D genes are given only for firm matches. Not all rows give a size; the values are once, few, many and, for expanded clones, a class.

j_call: TRBJ2-7; clone_size: once; v_call: TRBV5-1; d_call: TRBD2; cdr3_nt: TGCGCCAGCAGCTTGGACACTAGCGGCACCTACGAGCAGTACTTC; cdr3_aa: CASSLDTSGTYEQYF
j_call: TRBJ1-3; clone_size: -; v_call: TRBV4-1; d_call: -; cdr3_nt: TGCGCCAGCAGCCAAGATCAAAGGGGTGGAAGAAACACCATATATTTT; cdr3_aa: CASSQDQRGGRNTIYF
j_call: TRBJ2-2; clone_size: -; v_call: TRBV5-1; d_call: TRBD1; cdr3_nt: TGCGCCAGCAGAGAGACAGGGGAGGCCGGGGAGCTGTTTTTT; cdr3_aa: CASRETGEAGELFF
j_call: TRBJ2-2; clone_size: -; v_call: TRBV9; d_call: TRBD2; cdr3_nt: TGTGCCAGCAGCTTCTCTGGGACTACCCTCGGGGAGCTGTTTTTT; cdr3_aa: CASSFSGTTLGELFF
j_call: TRBJ2-1; clone_size: -; v_call: TRBV7-8; d_call: -; cdr3_nt: TGTGCCAGCAGCTTAGGGCGGGTAGCCTACAATGAGCAGTTCTTC; cdr3_aa: CASSLGRVAYNEQFF
j_call: TRBJ2-3; clone_size: -; v_call: TRBV19; d_call: -; cdr3_nt: TGTGCCAGTAGTCCTTTAGGAGCTAGCACAGATACGCAGTATTTT; cdr3_aa: CASSPLGASTDTQYF
j_call: TRBJ2-1; clone_size: -; v_call: TRBV28; d_call: TRBD2; cdr3_nt: TGTGCCAGCAGTCGCCAGGGGACTAGTGGTAATGAGCAGTTCTTC; cdr3_aa: CASSRQGTSGNEQFF
j_call: TRBJ1-2; clone_size: -; v_call: TRBV30; d_call: -; cdr3_nt: TGTGCCTGGAGTGAAGAGTTGGATGGCTACACCTTC; cdr3_aa: CAWSEELDGYTF
j_call: TRBJ2-5; clone_size: -; v_call: TRBV19; d_call: -; cdr3_nt: TGTGCCAGTAGTATGCGGCTCCAAGAGACCCAGTACTTC; cdr3_aa: CASSMRLQETQYF
j_call: TRBJ2-7; clone_size: -; v_call: TRBV29-1; d_call: TRBD2; cdr3_nt: TGCAGCGTTGATGTGGGACTATCGGAGCAGTACTTC; cdr3_aa: CSVDVGLSEQYF
j_call: TRBJ1-4; clone_size: -; v_call: TRBV15; d_call: -; cdr3_nt: TGTGCCACCAGGGTGCAGGGTAATGAAAAACTGTTTTTT; cdr3_aa: CATRVQGNEKLFF
j_call: TRBJ1-1; clone_size: -; v_call: TRBV30; d_call: -; cdr3_nt: TGTGCCTGGAGTGATCAGGCCGGGGCTGAAGCTTTCTTT; cdr3_aa: CAWSDQAGAEAFF
j_call: TRBJ2-2; clone_size: once; v_call: TRBV7-2; d_call: TRBD1; cdr3_nt: TGTGCCAGCAGCTTAGCGCTGGGACAGGTCGGGGAGCTGTTTTTT; cdr3_aa: CASSLALGQVGELFF
j_call: TRBJ1-4; clone_size: -; v_call: TRBV7-9; d_call: TRBD1; cdr3_nt: TGTGCCAGCAGCTTGTTTTCGGGACAGCCAGATGCAACTAATGAAAAACTGTTTTTT; cdr3_aa: CASSLFSGQPDATNEKLFF
j_call: TRBJ1-5; clone_size: -; v_call: TRBV18; d_call: -; cdr3_nt: TGTGCCAGCTCTCCACCCCAACAGCCCCAGCATTTT; cdr3_aa: CASSPPQQPQHF
j_call: TRBJ1-4; clone_size: -; v_call: TRBV25-1; d_call: -; cdr3_nt: TGTGCCAGCACTCCCCGGGACATGGGTGAAAAACTGTTTTTT; cdr3_aa: CASTPRDMGEKLFF
j_call: TRBJ2-7; clone_size: -; v_call: TRBV2; d_call: -; cdr3_nt: TGTGCCAGCCGGGTCCCGGGATCTATCGAGCAGTACTTC; cdr3_aa: CASRVPGSIEQYF
j_call: TRBJ2-2; clone_size: -; v_call: TRBV15; d_call: TRBD2; cdr3_nt: TGTGCCACCAGCAGAAAACTAGCGGGAGGAGGGAACACCGGGGAGCTGTTTTTT; cdr3_aa: CATSRKLAGGGNTGELFF
j_call: TRBJ2-1; clone_size: -; v_call: TRBV6-5; d_call: TRBD2; cdr3_nt: TGTGCCAGCAGACTAGCGGGGGGCTTTAGCCATGAGCAGTTCTTC; cdr3_aa: CASRLAGGFSHEQFF
j_call: TRBJ1-1; clone_size: -; v_call: TRBV7-9; d_call: -; cdr3_nt: TGTGCCAGCAGCTTATCGGGGGGCAGGGGATTCGCGGACACTGAAGCTTTCTTT; cdr3_aa: CASSLSGGRGFADTEAFF
j_call: TRBJ1-2; clone_size: once; v_call: TRBV2; d_call: -; cdr3_nt: TGTGCCACCTCGATAACCCGGGACAAGGGCACCTTC; cdr3_aa: CATSITRDKGTF
j_call: TRBJ1-5; clone_size: -; v_call: TRBV2; d_call: -; cdr3_nt: TGTGCCAGCAAACCCGGGGGGCAGGGTCAGCCCCAGCATTTT; cdr3_aa: CASKPGGQGQPQHF
j_call: TRBJ2-5; clone_size: -; v_call: TRBV13; d_call: -; cdr3_nt: TGTGCCAGCAGGAGGACTGGCGCCTCAATAAGGGAGACCCAGTACTTC; cdr3_aa: CASRRTGASIRETQYF
j_call: TRBJ1-1; clone_size: few; v_call: TRBV28; d_call: -; cdr3_nt: TGTGCCAGCACCCGAACGGACAGACTAAACACTGAAGCTTTCTTT; cdr3_aa: CASTRTDRLNTEAFF
j_call: TRBJ1-1; clone_size: -; v_call: TRBV7-8; d_call: -; cdr3_nt: TGTGCCAGCAGCTTACTCGACAGCTTGAACACTGAAGCTTTCTTT; cdr3_aa: CASSLLDSLNTEAFF
j_call: TRBJ1-5; clone_size: -; v_call: TRBV27; d_call: TRBD1; cdr3_nt: TGTGCCAGCAGTTTACCTCGTCGGACAGGGGACTATCAGCCCCAGCATTTT; cdr3_aa: CASSLPRRTGDYQPQHF
j_call: TRBJ1-1; clone_size: -; v_call: TRBV18; d_call: TRBD1; cdr3_nt: TGTGCCAGCTCACCACAAGGACAGGGAACGAACACTGAAGCTTTCTTT; cdr3_aa: CASSPQGQGTNTEAFF
j_call: TRBJ1-2; clone_size: -; v_call: TRBV30; d_call: TRBD1; cdr3_nt: TGTGCCTGGAGCGCCATACTTGGGACAGGGGTAACTGGCTACACCTTC; cdr3_aa: CAWSAILGTGVTGYTF
j_call: TRBJ1-5; clone_size: -; v_call: TRBV9; d_call: -; cdr3_nt: TGTGCCAGCAGCGTAATCTTTTCCGGAGATCCCCAGCATTTT; cdr3_aa: CASSVIFSGDPQHF
j_call: TRBJ2-1; clone_size: -; v_call: TRBV18; d_call: TRBD2; cdr3_nt: TGTGCCAGCTCACCAGGGAGCGGGAGGGCCATCCCCTACAATGAGCAGTTCTTC; cdr3_aa: CASSPGSGRAIPYNEQFF
j_call: TRBJ1-4; clone_size: -; v_call: TRBV5-1; d_call: TRBD1; cdr3_nt: TGCGCCAGCAGCCGGGGCAGGGGGGACGGTAGTGAAAAACTGTTTTTT; cdr3_aa: CASSRGRGDGSEKLFF
j_call: TRBJ2-7; clone_size: -; v_call: TRBV5-1; d_call: TRBD2; cdr3_nt: TGCGCCAGCAGCTTTTACCTTAGCGGGAGCTCCTACGAGCAGTACTTC; cdr3_aa: CASSFYLSGSSYEQYF
j_call: TRBJ1-4; clone_size: once; v_call: TRBV2; d_call: -; cdr3_nt: TGTGCCAGCAGTCCTCTTACAGGGAATGAAAAACTGTTTTTT; cdr3_aa: CASSPLTGNEKLFF
j_call: TRBJ2-1; clone_size: -; v_call: TRBV5-4; d_call: TRBD2; cdr3_nt: TGTGCCAGCAGTACCACTAGCGGGATCGGGAATGAGCAGTTCTTC; cdr3_aa: CASSTTSGIGNEQFF
j_call: TRBJ1-6; clone_size: once; v_call: TRBV7-9; d_call: TRBD1; cdr3_nt: TGTGCCAGCAGCTTAGACGGGACAGTGCCCTCCCTCCACTTT; cdr3_aa: CASSLDGTVPSLHF
j_call: TRBJ1-5; clone_size: -; v_call: TRBV5-6; d_call: -; cdr3_nt: TGTGCCAGCAGCCGAACAGATAGCAATCAGCCCCAGCATTTT; cdr3_aa: CASSRTDSNQPQHF
j_call: TRBJ1-5; clone_size: -; v_call: TRBV11-3; d_call: -; cdr3_nt: TGTGCCAGCAGTACGGGGGGAGACAATCAGCCCCAGCATTTT; cdr3_aa: CASSTGGDNQPQHF
j_call: TRBJ2-1; clone_size: -; v_call: TRBV27; d_call: TRBD2; cdr3_nt: TGTGCCAGCAGGCCTAGCGGGAGGCACAATGAGCAGTTCTTC; cdr3_aa: CASRPSGRHNEQFF
j_call: TRBJ1-5; clone_size: few; v_call: TRBV30; d_call: TRBD1; cdr3_nt: TGTGCCTGGAGTGGACAGGGGGATCAGCCCCAGCATTTT; cdr3_aa: CAWSGQGDQPQHF
j_call: TRBJ1-5; clone_size: -; v_call: TRBV5-5; d_call: -; cdr3_nt: TGTGCCAGCAGCTTCAGTGGCAATCAGCCCCAGCATTTT; cdr3_aa: CASSFSGNQPQHF
j_call: TRBJ2-1; clone_size: -; v_call: TRBV28; d_call: TRBD2; cdr3_nt: TGTGCCAGCAGTTTATGGTCAGGGTCCGCTAGCGGTCGAAGATATGGGCAGTTCTTC; cdr3_aa: CASSLWSGSASGRRYGQFF
j_call: TRBJ1-5; clone_size: -; v_call: TRBV7-2; d_call: TRBD1; cdr3_nt: TGTGCCAGCAGCAGACAGGGTAGCAATCAGCCCCAGCATTTT; cdr3_aa: CASSRQGSNQPQHF
j_call: TRBJ2-6; clone_size: -; v_call: TRBV5-1; d_call: -; cdr3_nt: TGCGCCAGCAGTAGGGAGGAGAACTCTGGGGCCAACGTCCTGACTTTC; cdr3_aa: CASSREENSGANVLTF
j_call: TRBJ2-3; clone_size: -; v_call: TRBV5-1; d_call: -; cdr3_nt: TGCGCCAGCAGCTTGGATGGACAGAGTTTCACAGATACGCAGTATTTT; cdr3_aa: CASSLDGQSFTDTQYF
j_call: TRBJ1-1; clone_size: -; v_call: TRBV6-5; d_call: -; cdr3_nt: TGTGCCAGCAGCGAGGTAGCGAACACTGAAGCTTTCTTT; cdr3_aa: CASSEVANTEAFF
j_call: TRBJ1-1; clone_size: -; v_call: TRBV6-5; d_call: -; cdr3_nt: TGTGCCAGCAGTTACTCAGGGGGTGGCACTGAAGCTTTCTTT; cdr3_aa: CASSYSGGGTEAFF
j_call: TRBJ1-1; clone_size: -; v_call: TRBV10-2; d_call: -; cdr3_nt: TGCGCCAGCAGTGAGTCTCGGGGTACTGAAGCTTTCTTT; cdr3_aa: CASSESRGTEAFF
j_call: TRBJ2-5; clone_size: once; v_call: TRBV7-3; d_call: -; cdr3_nt: TGTGCCAGCAGCTTATTTAGCGGAGAGACCCAGTACTTC; cdr3_aa: CASSLFSGETQYF
j_call: TRBJ2-7; clone_size: few; v_call: TRBV28; d_call: TRBD1; cdr3_nt: TGTGCCAGCAGTCCCAAGGACAGGGTATCTGTGGAAGTCTTTAACGAGCAGTACTTC; cdr3_aa: CASSPKDRVSVEVFNEQYF
j_call: TRBJ1-1; clone_size: -; v_call: TRBV10-3; d_call: -; cdr3_nt: TGTGCCATCAGTTTGACGGGATTTAACACTGAAGCTTTCTTT; cdr3_aa: CAISLTGFNTEAFF
j_call: TRBJ1-1; clone_size: -; v_call: TRBV30; d_call: -; cdr3_nt: TGTGCCTGGAGTCTCGGAGAGAACACTGAAGCTTTCTTT; cdr3_aa: CAWSLGENTEAFF
j_call: TRBJ2-1; clone_size: -; v_call: TRBV7-9; d_call: TRBD1; cdr3_nt: TGTGCCAGCAGCGGGGACAGGGGAGGTCCCAACAATGAGCAGTTCTTC; cdr3_aa: CASSGDRGGPNNEQFF
j_call: TRBJ1-2; clone_size: -; v_call: TRBV27; d_call: TRBD1; cdr3_nt: TGTGCCAGCAGTCCCCAGGGGGCTGTGGATGGCTACACCTTC; cdr3_aa: CASSPQGAVDGYTF
j_call: TRBJ1-1; clone_size: -; v_call: TRBV27; d_call: -; cdr3_nt: TGTGCCAGCAGTTTTCAGGGGCGCGGTGAAGCTTTCTTT; cdr3_aa: CASSFQGRGEAFF